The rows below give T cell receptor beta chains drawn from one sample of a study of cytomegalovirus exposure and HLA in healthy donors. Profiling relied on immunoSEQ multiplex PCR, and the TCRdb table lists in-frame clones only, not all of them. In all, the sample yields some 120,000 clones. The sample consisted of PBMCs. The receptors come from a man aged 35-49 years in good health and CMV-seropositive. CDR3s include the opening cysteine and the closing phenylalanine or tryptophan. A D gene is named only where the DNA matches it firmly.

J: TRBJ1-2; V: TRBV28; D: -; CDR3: CASSEKNYGYTF; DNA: TGTGCCAGCAGTGAGAAGAACTATGGCTACACCTTC
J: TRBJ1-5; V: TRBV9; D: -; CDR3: CASTPGVGNQPQHF; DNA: TGTGCCAGCACACCCGGGGTAGGCAATCAGCCCCAGCATTTT
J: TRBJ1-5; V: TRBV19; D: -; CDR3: CASSIGQPDMPQHF; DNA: TGTGCCAGTAGTATTGGACAGCCGGATATGCCCCAGCATTTT
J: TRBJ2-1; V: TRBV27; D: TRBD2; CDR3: CASSLGLAGDSVF; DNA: TGTGCCAGCAGTCTAGGACTAGCGGGAGATTCGGTCTTC
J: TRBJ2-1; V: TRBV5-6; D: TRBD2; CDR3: CASSLGTLGAGVGEQFF; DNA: TGTGCCAGCAGCTTGGGGACCTTAGGAGCGGGAGTGGGTGAGCAGTTCTTC
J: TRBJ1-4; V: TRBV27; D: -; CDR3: CASSPGSMTSGANEKLFF; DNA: TGTGCCAGCAGCCCCGGGAGTATGACTAGTGGGGCTAATGAAAAACTGTTTTTT
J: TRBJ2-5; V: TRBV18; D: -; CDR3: CASSPTTDPTGETQYF; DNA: TGTGCCAGCTCACCGACGACAGACCCTACTGGGGAGACCCAGTACTTC
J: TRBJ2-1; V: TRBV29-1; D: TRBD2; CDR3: CSAPAAGVAYNEQFF; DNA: TGCAGCGCCCCGGCGGCGGGAGTGGCCTACAATGAGCAGTTCTTC
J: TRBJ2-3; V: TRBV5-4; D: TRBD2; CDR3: CASSFFGGRTTDTQYF; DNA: TGTGCCAGCAGCTTTTTTGGCGGGAGAACCACAGATACGCAGTATTTT
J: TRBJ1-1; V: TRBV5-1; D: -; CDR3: CASRVTVNTEAFF; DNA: TGCGCCAGCAGGGTGACAGTTAACACTGAAGCTTTCTTT
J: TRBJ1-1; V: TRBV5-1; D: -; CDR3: CASSIDSRNTEAFF; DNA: TGCGCCAGCAGCATCGACAGCCGGAACACTGAAGCTTTCTTT
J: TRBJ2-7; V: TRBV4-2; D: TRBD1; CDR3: CASSQDGRTGIDEQYF; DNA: TGTGCCAGCAGCCAAGATGGGAGGACAGGGATCGACGAGCAGTACTTC
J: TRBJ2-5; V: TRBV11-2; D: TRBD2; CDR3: CASSNIAGGVQETQYF; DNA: TGTGCCAGCAGCAATATAGCGGGAGGCGTCCAAGAGACCCAGTACTTC
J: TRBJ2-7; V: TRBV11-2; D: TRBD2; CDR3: CASSRGLAGGYSYEQYF; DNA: TGTGCCAGCAGCCGAGGGCTAGCGGGAGGTTACTCCTACGAGCAGTACTTC
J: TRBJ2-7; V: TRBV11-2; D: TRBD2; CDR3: CASSLVGTSLYEQYF; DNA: TGTGCCAGCAGCTTAGTTGGGACTAGCCTCTACGAGCAGTACTTC
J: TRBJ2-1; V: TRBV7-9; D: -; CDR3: CASSLGRGLEFYNEQFF; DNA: TGTGCCAGCAGCTTAGGAAGGGGACTGGAGTTCTACAATGAGCAGTTCTTC
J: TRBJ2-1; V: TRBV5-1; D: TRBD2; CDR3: CASTLLAGGPPVQFF; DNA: TGCGCCAGCACCCTTCTAGCGGGAGGGCCTCCAGTGCAGTTCTTC
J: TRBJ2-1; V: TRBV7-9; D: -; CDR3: CASSGRGEDNEQFF; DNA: TGTGCCAGCAGCGGCAGGGGTGAGGACAATGAGCAGTTCTTC
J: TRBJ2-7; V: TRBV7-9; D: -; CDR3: CASSLEVYEQYF; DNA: TGTGCCAGCAGCTTAGAAGTATACGAGCAGTACTTC
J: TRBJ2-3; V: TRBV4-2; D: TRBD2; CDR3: CASSPSLREGPTDTQYF; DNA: TGTGCCAGCAGCCCTTCTTTGAGGGAGGGCCCGACAGATACGCAGTATTTT
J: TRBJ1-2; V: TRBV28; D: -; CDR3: CASSLFGGYTF; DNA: TGTGCCAGCAGTTTATTTGGCGGCTACACCTTC
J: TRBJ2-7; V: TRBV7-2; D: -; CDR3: CASSPNPGSYEQYF; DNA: TGTGCCAGCAGCCCTAACCCGGGCTCCTACGAGCAGTACTTC
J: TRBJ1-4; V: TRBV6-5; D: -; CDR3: CASSYEGRTSGEKLFF; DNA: TGTGCCAGCAGTTACGAGGGTAGGACTTCGGGAGAAAAACTGTTTTTT
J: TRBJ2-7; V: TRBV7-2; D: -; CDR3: CASSLSYEQYF; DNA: TGTGCCAGCAGCCTTTCCTACGAGCAGTACTTC
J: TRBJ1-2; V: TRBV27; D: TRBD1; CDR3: CASSPNRGPYGYTF; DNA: TGTGCCAGCAGTCCAAACAGGGGTCCCTATGGCTACACCTTC
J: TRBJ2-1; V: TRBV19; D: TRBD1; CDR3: CASSLSPGQGSGSTYNEQFF; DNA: TGTGCCAGTAGTTTGTCTCCGGGACAGGGGAGCGGGAGCACCTACAATGAGCAGTTCTTC
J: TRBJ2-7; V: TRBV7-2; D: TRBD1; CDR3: CASSPDRVRYEQYF; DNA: TGTGCCAGCAGCCCAGACAGGGTACGGTACGAGCAGTACTTC
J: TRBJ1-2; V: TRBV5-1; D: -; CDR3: CASSFTPVGGYGYTF; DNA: TGCGCCAGCAGCTTCACACCCGTCGGAGGTTATGGCTACACCTTC
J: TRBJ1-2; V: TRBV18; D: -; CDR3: CASSPPGDNYHGYTF; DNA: TGTGCCAGCTCACCACCAGGGGATAATTATCATGGCTACACCTTC
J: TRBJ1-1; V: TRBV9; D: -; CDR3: CASSVAVGGGPRDTEAFF; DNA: TGTGCCAGCAGCGTAGCAGTAGGGGGGGGCCCCCGGGACACTGAAGCTTTCTTT
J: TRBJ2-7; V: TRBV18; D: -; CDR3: CASSPPWSYEQYF; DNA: TGTGCCAGCTCACCACCGTGGAGCTACGAGCAGTACTTC
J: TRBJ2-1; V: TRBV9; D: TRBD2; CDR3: CASSVESGSYNEQFF; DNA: TGTGCCAGCAGCGTAGAGAGCGGGAGCTACAATGAGCAGTTCTTC
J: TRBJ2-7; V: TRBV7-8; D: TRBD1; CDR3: CASSRATGSRDEQYF; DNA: TGTGCCAGCAGCCGAGCGACAGGGAGCCGGGACGAGCAGTACTTC
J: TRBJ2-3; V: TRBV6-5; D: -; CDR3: CASGVRESTDTQYF; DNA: TGTGCCAGCGGGGTTCGGGAGAGCACAGATACGCAGTATTTT
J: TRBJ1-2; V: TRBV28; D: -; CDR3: CASRALYGYTF; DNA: TGTGCCAGCAGGGCCCTCTATGGCTACACCTTC
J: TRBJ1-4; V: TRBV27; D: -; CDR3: CASKTETATNEKLFF; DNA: TGTGCCAGCAAGACAGAAACGGCAACTAATGAAAAACTGTTTTTT
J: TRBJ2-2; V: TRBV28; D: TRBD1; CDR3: CASSFGTGNTGELFF; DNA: TGTGCCAGCAGTTTCGGGACAGGGAACACTGGGGAGCTGTTTTTT
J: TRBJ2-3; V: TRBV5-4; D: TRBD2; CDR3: CASSKGLAGGGDTQYF; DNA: TGTGCCAGCAGCAAGGGACTAGCGGGAGGAGGGGATACGCAGTATTTT
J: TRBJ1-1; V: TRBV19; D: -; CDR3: CASSISFFTEAFF; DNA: TGTGCCAGTAGTATCTCCTTTTTCACTGAAGCTTTCTTT
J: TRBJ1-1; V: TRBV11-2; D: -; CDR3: CASSFVDMNTEAFF; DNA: TGTGCCAGCAGCTTCGTAGACATGAACACTGAAGCTTTCTTT
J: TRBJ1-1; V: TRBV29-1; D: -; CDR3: CSSSTGAYEAFF; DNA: TGCAGCTCCTCGACAGGCGCCTATGAAGCTTTCTTT
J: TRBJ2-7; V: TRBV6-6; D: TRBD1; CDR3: CASRTLQGAWYEQYF; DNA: TGTGCCAGCAGAACCTTACAGGGGGCGTGGTACGAGCAGTACTTC
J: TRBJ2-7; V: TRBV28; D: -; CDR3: CASSKTGSSYEQYF; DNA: TGTGCCAGCAGTAAGACCGGGAGCTCCTACGAGCAGTACTTC